This TCR beta chain was captured in a study of T cells in Graves' hyperthyroidism and ophthalmopathy. Study as a whole: Peripheral blood collection took place at initial diagnosis, before any treatment.

Authors of the study amplified TCR beta CDR3 regions from RNA transcripts. HTBI primers were used for first-round RT-PCR of the TCR CDR3. Each CDR3 protein is one row after TCRdb ran MiXCR on the multiplex PCR reads. The sample lists hundreds of thousands of distinct CDR3 sequences; approximately 15% were seen once. The ends were cut back, 5 bases at V and 6 bases at J, with 4 bases in the middle. Germline CDR1 is SQVTM and CDR2 is ANQGSEA. The CDR3 has 10 amino acids. The chain combines TRBV29-1 with TRBJ2-2; D remains unclear. The sample comprised blood. The sequence derives from a woman in her thirties or forties with Graves' ophthalmopathy. For the CDR3, the DNA is TGCAGCGTTTACTCCGGGGAGCTGTTTTTT. This translates into CSVYSGELFF.